This T cell receptor beta chain comes out of a study of blood T cells in healthy people across ages. Germline assignment: CDR1 MDHEN and CDR2 SYDVKM. Unmatched junction bases numbered 20, after V lost 10 bases and J lost 10 bases. CDR3 length: 15 residues. Each donor was a healthy Caucasian individual from Russia, aged 6 to 90. Peripheral blood, about 10 milliliters per donor, was collected. This clonotype was detected only a few times. A second PCR of roughly 7 to 11 cycles used a sample-barcoded 5' primer and a J-beta primer mix. TCRdb passed the 5' RACE reads through MiXCR, listing each CDR3 protein once. The data show more than 1.4 million distinct CDR3 sequences, 40% to 50% seen once.

What was sequenced was blood. This chain connects TRBV28 to TRBJ2-7; TRBD2 agrees at 9 bases. The TCR originated in a woman aged 18-29 years in good health. The chain's CDR3 is CATHSGGQSSAAQYF. In DNA form, the CDR3 reads TGTGCCACCCATAGCGGGGGCCAATCCTCGGCGGCCCAGTACTTC.